Here is one T cell receptor beta chain with its context. The CDR3 contains 14 residues. Trimming took 5 bases from V and 7 from J; bases not matched to a gene: 7. In germline, CDR1 is SGHTA, CDR2 FQGNSA. Repertoires were generated with immunoSEQ multiplex PCR, while TCRdb's copy carries only in-frame clones and drops some. The sample holds over 200,000 clones; 87% are singletons and the top ten take about an eighth. The source of the sample is a study of blood T cell repertoires in COVID-19. The J gene is TRBJ1-1, the V gene TRBV7-2, with 10 bases lining up with TRBD1. The receptor was derived from a woman under 30 who had recovered from COVID-19. The specimen was peripheral blood. In nucleotides, the CDR3 is TGTGCCAGCAGCGGCACCGGGACAGGGGTTGAAGCTTTCTTT. It encodes CASSGTGTGVEAFF.